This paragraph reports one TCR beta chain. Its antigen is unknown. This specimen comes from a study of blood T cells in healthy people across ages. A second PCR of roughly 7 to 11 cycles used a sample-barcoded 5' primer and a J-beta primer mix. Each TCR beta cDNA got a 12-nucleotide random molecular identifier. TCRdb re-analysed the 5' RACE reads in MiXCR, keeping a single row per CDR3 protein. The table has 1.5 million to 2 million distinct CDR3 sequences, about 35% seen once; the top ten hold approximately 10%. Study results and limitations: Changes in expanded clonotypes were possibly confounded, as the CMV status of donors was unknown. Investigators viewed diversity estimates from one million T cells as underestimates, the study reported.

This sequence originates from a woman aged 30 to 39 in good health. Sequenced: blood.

For the CDR3, the DNA is TGTGCCAGCAGCTCTAACAGGGGGCAGTTGGGCACCGGGGAGCTGTTTTTT. Protein product: CASSSNRGQLGTGELFF. J is TRBJ2-2 and V is TRBV12-3 or TRBV12-4, with 9 bases lining up with TRBD1. The ends lost 6 bases at V and 4 bases at J; junction bases unmatched: 12. There are 17 residues in the CDR3.